One sample yielded the 31 T cell receptor beta chains listed below, sequenced in a study of blood T cell repertoires in COVID-19. This table comes from immunoSEQ multiplex PCR, and its TCRdb copy is limited to in-frame clones, with some not included. The sample yields some 180,000 clones, about four fifths seen once. The sample comprised peripheral blood. All receptors derive from a woman between 40 and 50 years old with COVID-19, enrolled during active disease.

V usage is TRBV6-5 and J usage is TRBJ2-3; weak D call: TRBD2 (6 bases). Germline assignment: CDR1 MNHEY and CDR2 SVGAGI. The CDR3 extends over 14 amino acids. V dropped 6 bases and J dropped 0 bases, with 10 bases sitting between them. The CDR3 coding sequence is TGTGCCAGCAGCTTGGGAGGCAGCACAGATACGCAGTATTTT. Its translation: CASSLGGSTDTQYF.

This clone was counted a single time. The CDR3 DNA is TGTGCCAGTAGTCAAAAGAGCGGGAGCCCCTACAATGAGCAGTTCTTC. Translating gives CASSQKSGSPYNEQFF. This chain links TRBV19 with TRBJ2-1, with 8 bases aligning to TRBD2. This CDR3 contains 16 residues. Germline V lookup: CDR1 LNHDA, CDR2 SQIVND (reference sequence). V lost 5 bases, J lost 2 bases, and 8 bases stayed unmatched. Looking up the rest from reference TRBV19 and TRBJ2-1 gives the full variable domain: DGGITQSPKYLFRKEGQNVTLSCEQNLNHDAMYWYRQDPGQGLRLIYYSQIVNDFQKGDIAEGYSVSREKKESFPLTVTSAQKNPTAFYLCASSQKSGSPYNEQFFGPGTRLTVL.

V usage is TRBV3-1 (or the pseudogene TRBV3-2) and J usage is TRBJ2-2, with a possible D match to TRBD1 (6 bases). This CDR3 comprises 13 residues. Trimming left V 10 bases short and J 4 bases short, with 13 bases between. The germline V gene encodes CDR1 LGHDT and CDR2 YNNKEL (reference sequence). The chain's CDR3 is CATGTYVTGELFF. CDR3 sequence (DNA): TGTGCCACCGGGACATATGTCACCGGGGAGCTGTTTTTT.

This clone was picked up a small number of times. V gene TRBV27 combines with J gene TRBJ2-7, with a tentative D call TRBD1 (6 bases). Trimming took 2 bases from V and 6 from J, leaving 11 bases between them. Germline CDR1 MNHEY, CDR2 SMNVEV (reference sequence). This CDR3 region has 13 residues. CDR3 DNA sequence: TGTGCCAGCAGTTTAGGGACAAGAGGCGAGCAGTACTTC. Encoded protein: CASSLGTRGEQYF.

The CDR3: CASSPLGREGGYTF. The DNA of the CDR3 is TGTGCCAGCAGTCCGCTAGGCAGGGAGGGTGGCTACACCTTC. The chain is built from TRBV27 and TRBJ1-2, with TRBD1 as a possible D gene (5 bases). Germline loops: CDR1 MNHEY, CDR2 SMNVEV (reference sequence). Trimming cost V 5 bases and J 7 bases, with 17 bases left between them. The CDR3 runs to 14 residues.

This clone has a handful of counts. The chain combines TRBV7-9 with TRBJ1-2; no clear D gene. CDR1 is SEHNR and CDR2 is FQNEAQ in the germline V gene (reference sequence). The germline V and J ends were trimmed by 2 bases and 4 bases, with 17 bases remaining between them. The CDR3 has 16 amino acids. CDR3 region: CASSLSRAGLLYGYTF. In DNA form, the CDR3 reads TGTGCCAGCAGCTTATCGAGGGCGGGTCTCCTCTATGGCTACACCTTC.

The CDR3 here is CASSFQEGKTGNTIYF. In DNA form, the CDR3 reads TGTGCCAGCAGCTTCCAGGAGGGTAAAACTGGAAACACCATATATTTT. The chain combines TRBV2 with TRBJ1-3, with D unclear. This CDR3 contains 16 residues. V was pared by 6 bases and J by 2 bases, with 17 bases between. Germline V gene sequence: CDR1 SNHLY, CDR2 FYNNEI.

The chain links TRBV7-8 to TRBJ2-3; D perhaps matches TRBD2 (7 bases). V was trimmed by 6 bases and J by 1 base, leaving 23 bases between them. CDR3 length: 18 residues. The germline CDR1 and CDR2 sequences are SGHVS and FQNEAQ. The chain's CDR3 is CASSQRASAGARTDTQYF. The CDR3 DNA is TGTGCCAGCAGTCAAAGGGCGAGCGCGGGGGCTCGCACAGATACGCAGTATTTT. Full variable domain (missing parts from reference TRBV7-8 and TRBJ2-3): GAGVSQSPRYKVAKRGQDVALRCDPISGHVSLFWYQQALGQGPEFLTYFQNEAQLDKSGLPSDRFFAERPEGSVSTLKIQRTQQEDSAVYLCASSQRASAGARTDTQYFGPGTRLTVL.

The genes are TRBV9 and TRBJ2-7; 7 positions agree with TRBD1. The CDR3 totals 14 residues. V shed 4 bases and J 1 base; nucleotides not matched to a gene: 5. Germline CDR1 and CDR2: SGDLS and YYNGEE. In DNA form, the CDR3 reads TGTGCCAGCAGCCCCTGGGACAGTTCCTACGAGCAGTACTTC. Translating it yields CASSPWDSSYEQYF.

The chain recombines TRBV3-1 (or the pseudogene TRBV3-2) with TRBJ2-5, with 7 bases identical to TRBD2. CDR1 is LGHDT, CDR2 YNNKEL, per germline (reference sequence). The CDR3 is made up of 14 amino acids. V shed 3 bases, J shed 4 bases, and the junction held 5 bases outside the gene matches. CDR3 in DNA: TGTGCCAGCAGCCACTCTAGCGGAGGAGAGACCCAGTACTTC. Its protein is CASSHSSGGETQYF.

This clone was counted at least ten times. J is TRBJ2-7 and V is TRBV7-6, with D unresolved. CDR1 SGHVS and CDR2 FNYEAQ come from the germline V gene. The ends were cut back, 1 base at V and 2 bases at J, with 6 bases in the middle. The CDR3 has 13 amino acids. In DNA form, the CDR3 reads TGTGCCAGCAGCTTAGACAGACCCTACGAGCAGTACTTC. Protein product: CASSLDRPYEQYF.

V usage is TRBV7-2 and J usage is TRBJ2-5; D may be TRBD2 (6 bases). The germline V gene encodes CDR1 SGHTA and CDR2 FQGNSA. Trimming pared 2 bases from V and 2 bases from J, leaving 15 bases between. The CDR3 extends over 16 amino acids. As DNA, the CDR3 is TGTGCCAGCAGCTTAAGGGGTGCGGGGTCGCAAGAGACCCAGTACTTC. This sequence encodes CASSLRGAGSQETQYF.

The rearrangement links TRBV5-4 to TRBJ1-1; D unclear. V lost 1 base, J lost 4 bases, and 17 bases lay in between. Germline loops: CDR1 SGHNT, CDR2 YYREEE (reference sequence). The CDR3 extends over 16 amino acids. The CDR3 reads CASSLPSQGLGTEAFF. CDR3 coding DNA: TGTGCCAGCAGCTTGCCCTCACAAGGACTAGGCACTGAAGCTTTCTTT.

CDR3 protein: CASSHPREEGYTF. The CDR3, as DNA: TGTGCCAGCAGCCACCCAAGGGAGGAGGGCTACACCTTC. The chain couples TRBV6-6 to TRBJ1-2, with D unresolved. Germline CDR1 is MNHNY and CDR2 is SVGAGI (reference sequence). V was pared by 6 bases and J by 8 bases, with 16 bases between. This CDR3 is 13 amino acids long.

Remarks on this clone: Other DNA sequences within the sample encode an identical CDR3. The V and J genes are TRBV20-1 and TRBJ2-7, with D perhaps TRBD2 (6 bases). Per the germline V gene, CDR1 is DFQATT and CDR2 is SNEGSKA (reference sequence). This CDR3 spans 11 amino acids. The V end was cut by 6 bases, the J end by 3 bases, with 9 bases between. The CDR3 protein is CSARRGYEQYF. Written as DNA, the CDR3 is TGCAGTGCCCGGAGGGGCTACGAGCAGTACTTC.

V and J are TRBV19 and TRBJ1-6; no definite D call. Trimming left V 9 bases short and J 9 bases short, with 12 bases between. The CDR3 extends over 12 amino acids. Germline V gene sequence: CDR1 LNHDA, CDR2 SQIVND (reference sequence). CDR3 coding DNA: TGTGCCAGCCGAGCGGGGATTTCACCCCTCCACTTT. The encoded protein is CASRAGISPLHF. Full variable domain (remainder filled in from reference TRBV19 and TRBJ1-6): DGGITQSPKYLFRKEGQNVTLSCEQNLNHDAMYWYRQDPGQGLRLIYYSQIVNDFQKGDIAEGYSVSREKKESFPLTVTSAQKNPTAFYLCASRAGISPLHFGNGTRLTVT.

The V gene is TRBV6-5, the J gene TRBJ1-1; 7 bases map to TRBD1. Germline CDR1 reads MNHEY; CDR2 reads SVGAGI. Trimming took 4 bases from V and 2 from J; bases not matched to a gene: 4. The CDR3 contains 14 residues. The CDR3 spells CASSLRTGNTEAFF. The CDR3 DNA follows: TGTGCCAGCAGTTTACGGACAGGTAACACTGAAGCTTTCTTT.

The chain recombines TRBV12-5 with TRBJ1-2; maybe TRBD1 (6 bases). V was pared by 0 bases and J by 5 bases, with 22 bases between. CDR1 is LGHNT, CDR2 FRNRAP, per germline. This CDR3 has 18 amino acids. The CDR3: CASGLVQVHGQTGYGYTF. CDR3 in DNA: TGTGCTAGTGGTTTGGTACAGGTTCACGGACAGACGGGGTATGGCTACACCTTC. Variable domain in full (rest from reference TRBV12-5 and TRBJ1-2): DARVTQTPRHKVTEMGQEVTMRCQPILGHNTVFWYRQTMMQGLELLAYFRNRAPLDDSGMPKDRFSAEMPDATLATLKIQPSEPRDSAVYFCASGLVQVHGQTGYGYTFGSGTRLTVV.

V gene TRBV10-3 combines with J gene TRBJ1-1; the D gene is possibly TRBD1 (5 bases). Trimming removed 4 bases at V and 2 bases at J, with 8 bases between. The germline V gene encodes CDR1 ENHRY and CDR2 SYGVKD. The CDR3 loop spans 13 amino acids. The CDR3 protein is CAISGQPNTEAFF. CDR3 coding DNA: TGTGCCATCAGTGGACAGCCTAACACTGAAGCTTTCTTT.

This chain links TRBV3-1 (or the pseudogene TRBV3-2) with TRBJ1-5; TRBD1 matches 7 bases. CDR1 is LGHDT, CDR2 YNNKEL, per germline (reference sequence). The CDR3 runs to 16 residues. V trimming: 1 base; J trimming: 7 bases; junction bases outside the gene matches: 10. CDR3 protein: CASSQGPAGGKQPQHF. The CDR3 coding sequence is TGTGCCAGCAGCCAAGGTCCGGCAGGGGGGAAACAGCCCCAGCATTTT.

The chain recombines TRBV19 with TRBJ2-2; 8 nucleotides match TRBD1. Germline V gene sequence: CDR1 LNHDA, CDR2 SQIVND (reference sequence). V was pared by 8 bases and J by 3 bases, with 14 bases of the junction left unmatched. The CDR3 consists of 17 residues. The CDR3 DNA reads TGTGCCAGTCTGAGACAGGGGAGAATAAAGGACACCGGGGAGCTGTTTTTT. It encodes CASLRQGRIKDTGELFF.

The chain couples TRBV10-3 to TRBJ1-1; D perhaps matches TRBD1 (6 bases). V lost 4 bases and J lost 3, with 9 bases in between. There are 13 residues in the CDR3. Per germline, CDR1 ENHRY and CDR2 SYGVKD. CDR3 protein: CAISVDSDTEAFF. The CDR3 DNA reads as TGTGCCATCAGTGTGGACAGTGACACTGAAGCTTTCTTT.

V usage is TRBV5-1 and J usage is TRBJ2-7; possibly TRBD2 for D (6 bases). The CDR3 sequence is 17 residues long. Germline lookup yields CDR1 SGHRS and CDR2 YFSETQ. The V end was cut by 0 bases, the J end by 3 bases, with 19 bases between. The CDR3 DNA is TGCGCCAGCAGCTTGGTCGATCTGGGGGGACCCCTCTACGAGCAGTACTTC. Protein sequence: CASSLVDLGGPLYEQYF.

The sample holds a few counts of this clone. The rearrangement links TRBV10-1 to TRBJ1-2, with 9 bases matching TRBD1. Germline CDR1 is WNHNN and CDR2 is SYGVQD (reference sequence). CDR3 length: 16 residues. J was trimmed by 2 bases and V by 7 bases; bases with no gene match: 11. DNA for the CDR3: TGCGCCAGCAATCTACCGGGACAGGGCTTCAACTATGGCTACACCTTC. Translation: CASNLPGQGFNYGYTF.

This clone appeared once. This chain uses TRBV7-2 with TRBJ1-2; 7 bases map to TRBD1. V shed 2 bases and J 4 bases; nucleotides not matched to a gene: 10. Germline V gives CDR1 SGHTA, CDR2 FQGNSA. There are 16 residues in the CDR3. This chain's CDR3 is CASSLRRSGGLYGYTF. The CDR3 bases are TGTGCCAGCAGCTTAAGGCGGTCAGGGGGGCTCTATGGCTACACCTTC.

The V gene is TRBV3-1 (or the pseudogene TRBV3-2), the J gene TRBJ2-4, with D unresolved. V lost 6 bases, J lost 0 bases, and 15 bases lay in between. This CDR3 contains 16 residues. The germline gives CDR1 LGHDT, CDR2 YNNKEL (reference sequence). In DNA, the CDR3 is TGTGCCAGCAGATCCGACAACCCCCTAGCCAAAAACATTCAGTACTTC. This encodes CASRSDNPLAKNIQYF.

This chain connects TRBV4-1 to TRBJ2-7, with D possibly being TRBD1 (6 bases). CDR1 is MGHRA, CDR2 YSYEKL, per germline. Trimming left V 7 bases short and J 6 bases short, with 22 bases between. This CDR3 is built from 15 residues. The CDR3 DNA reads as TGCGCCAGCAACCTCAACCCGGCAGGGGATGGCGAGCAGTACTTC. Translating it yields CASNLNPAGDGEQYF.

V gene TRBV5-1 combines with J gene TRBJ2-7; 9 bases map to TRBD1. This CDR3 has 13 residues. Germline CDR1 SGHRS, CDR2 YFSETQ. After removal of 0 bases from V and 6 bases from J, the junction contained 1 base not matched to a gene. CDR3 nucleotide sequence: TGCGCCAGCAGCTTGGGACAGGGGGTCGAGCAGTACTTC. Translated: CASSLGQGVEQYF.

The sample holds one count of this clone. J is TRBJ1-2 and V is TRBV4-1; 7 bases map to TRBD1. From germline, CDR1 is MGHRA and CDR2 YSYEKL. Trimming removed 5 bases from V and 0 bases from J; junction bases left unmatched: 15. There are 18 residues in the CDR3. This chain's CDR3 is CASSERRLLQGSNYGYTF. CDR3 DNA: TGCGCCAGCAGCGAGAGAAGATTATTACAGGGGTCTAACTATGGCTACACCTTC.

This clone has more than one count but fewer than ten. The genes are TRBV7-9 and TRBJ2-2; D not resolved. V shed 1 base and J shed 3 bases, with 6 bases lying between them. Germline V gives CDR1 SEHNR, CDR2 FQNEAQ (reference sequence). The CDR3 extends over 14 amino acids. The CDR3 sequence is CASSLVLDTGELFF. CDR3 in DNA: TGTGCCAGCAGCTTAGTACTGGACACCGGGGAGCTGTTTTTT. The whole variable domain, filled in from reference TRBV7-9 and TRBJ2-2, reads DTGVSQNPRHKITKRGQNVTFRCDPISEHNRLYWYRQTLGQGPEFLTYFQNEAQLEKSRLLSDRFSAERPKGSFSTLEIQRTEQGDSAMYLCASSLVLDTGELFFGEGSRLTVL.

The V gene is TRBV19, the J gene TRBJ2-5, with D tentatively TRBD1 (6 bases). V lost 5 bases and J lost 2, with 21 bases in between. The CDR3 is 17 residues long. Germline CDR1 and CDR2: LNHDA and SQIVND (reference sequence). For the CDR3, the DNA is TGTGCCAGTAGTGTCGTTAAACAGGGTAGGGCACAAGAGACCCAGTACTTC. Translating gives CASSVVKQGRAQETQYF.